Below, 10 T cell receptor beta chains from the same sample are listed, as sequenced in a study of OX40 agonist ivuxolimab in advanced cancers. Library construction relied on the immunoSEQ multiplex PCR assay. This is the immuneACCESS table as TCRdb keeps it, with only in-frame sequences that have V and J called. A part of the clones is gone; compared with another copy, unresolved V genes explain less than half, and the rest is unexplained. This sample lists roughly 58,000 clones; over 90% were detected once. The ten biggest clones cover under 20% of the sample. This specimen was CD4+ or CD8+ T cells sorted from blood, taken in a trial of the OX40 agonist ivuxolimab. The receptors were sampled from an adult with an advanced solid tumor such as melanoma, head and neck, liver or kidney cancer.

This chain links TRBV5-1 with TRBJ2-7, with a possible D match to TRBD1 (5 bases). CDR3 size: 12 residues. Germline CDR1 is SGHRS and CDR2 is YFSETQ. Trimming left V 3 bases short and J 9 bases short, with 13 bases between. In DNA, the CDR3 is TGCGCCAGCAGCTCTGGGGCTACGGGGCAGTACTTC. It encodes CASSSGATGQYF.

This chain uses TRBV5-1 with TRBJ2-1, with D maybe TRBD2 (6 bases). Trimming left V 0 bases short and J 4 bases short, with 11 bases between. This CDR3 contains 15 residues. CDR1 SGHRS and CDR2 YFSETQ come from the germline V gene. As DNA, the CDR3 is TGCGCCAGCAGCTTGGGGCGGGGCATGTACAATGAGCAGTTCTTC. Translation gives CASSLGRGMYNEQFF.

The chain has TRBV28 and TRBJ1-1, with TRBD1 as a possible D gene (6 bases). The CDR3 extends over 15 amino acids. Germline values: CDR1 MDHEN, CDR2 SYDVKM. Trimming pared 5 bases from V and 4 bases from J, leaving 17 bases between. The CDR3 DNA is TGTGCCAGCAGTAGAACAGGGTCTTCGGGCACTGAAGCTTTCTTT. Its translation is CASSRTGSSGTEAFF.

The chain carries TRBV27 and TRBJ1-2; D unclear. CDR3 size: 14 residues. Germline assignment: CDR1 MNHEY and CDR2 SMNVEV (reference sequence). V lost 0 bases, J lost 8 bases, and 13 bases lay in between. CDR3 sequence (DNA): TGTGCCAGCAGTTTATCGGCGCCTCTCGGGGGCTACACCTTC. Its translation is CASSLSAPLGGYTF.

This sequence joins TRBV9 and TRBJ2-5; D tentatively fits TRBD1 or TRBD2 (5 bases each). Germline CDR1 is SGDLS and CDR2 is YYNGEE. This CDR3 is 15 amino acids long. V was pared by 3 bases and J by 4 bases, with 16 bases between. The CDR3 reads CASSAPGLGGETQYF. The DNA for the CDR3 is TGTGCCAGCAGCGCCCCCGGCCTTGGGGGAGAGACCCAGTACTTC.

This clone was picked up one time. The V gene is TRBV15, the J gene TRBJ2-7; the D gene could be TRBD1 or TRBD2 (5 bases each). V lost 0 bases to trimming and J lost 2 bases, with 11 bases between them. The CDR3 sequence is 15 residues long. In germline, CDR1 is LNHNV, CDR2 YYDKDF (reference sequence). The CDR3 coding sequence is TGTGCCACCAGCAGAGAATTGGGGGAGCCCTACGAGCAGTACTTC. As protein: CATSRELGEPYEQYF.

The chain couples TRBV9 to TRBJ2-7, with D maybe TRBD2 (5 bases). Germline lookup yields CDR1 SGDLS and CDR2 YYNGEE. The CDR3 totals 13 residues. V lost 0 bases and J lost 6, with 10 bases in between. This CDR3 reads CASSVGLASEQYF. Here the CDR3 DNA reads TGTGCCAGCAGCGTAGGGCTAGCCTCCGAGCAGTACTTC.

The gene calls are TRBV7-6 and TRBJ2-7; 7 positions match TRBD2. Trimming cost V 0 bases and J 6 bases; bases outside gene matches: 2. From germline, CDR1 is SGHVS and CDR2 FNYEAQ. This CDR3 has 13 amino acids. Written as DNA, the CDR3 is TGTGCCAGCAGCTTAGCGGGAGGGCTCGAGCAGTACTTC. It is translated as CASSLAGGLEQYF.

The V gene is TRBV4-1, the J gene TRBJ2-7, with D unclear. Trimming took 4 bases from V and 4 from J, leaving 14 bases between them. This CDR3 is built from 14 residues. Looked up from germline, CDR1 is MGHRA and CDR2 is YSYEKL. The CDR3 spells CASSPPLAEYEQYF. The CDR3 DNA is TGCGCCAGCAGCCCACCCTTGGCGGAGTACGAGCAGTACTTC.

V and J are TRBV27 and TRBJ2-7; D not certain. The CDR3 spans 13 residues. CDR1 and CDR2 from the germline V gene are MNHEY and SMNVEV (reference sequence). V lost 0 bases and J lost 2, with 5 bases in between. In nucleotides, the CDR3 is TGTGCCAGCAGTTTATCGTTCACCTACGAGCAGTACTTC. Its translation: CASSLSFTYEQYF.